This TCR beta chain was documented in a study of neurological immune-mediated disorders. This clonotype was seen many times. Germline lookup yields CDR1 SEHNR and CDR2 FQNEAQ (reference sequence). V shed 7 bases, J shed 1 base, and the junction held 4 bases outside the gene matches. The CDR3 totals 14 residues. TCRdb analysed the 5' RACE reads with MiXCR anew, one entry per CDR3 protein. Of roughly 41,000 distinct CDR3 sequences in the sample, under 2% were seen once. Specimen: PBMCs. The receptor's source is a middle-aged woman with multiple sclerosis. The V and J genes are TRBV7-9 and TRBJ1-1; 9 nucleotides align to TRBD1. The DNA for the CDR3 is TGTGCCAGCAAGGGGGGACAGGGGAACACTGAAGCTTTCTTT. Protein product: CASKGGQGNTEAFF. The full variable domain, rest sourced from reference TRBV7-9 and TRBJ1-1, is DTGVSQNPRHKITKRGQNVTFRCDPISEHNRLYWYRQTLGQGPEFLTYFQNEAQLEKSRLLSDRFSAERPKGSFSTLEIQRTEQGDSAMYLCASKGGQGNTEAFFGQGTRLTVV.